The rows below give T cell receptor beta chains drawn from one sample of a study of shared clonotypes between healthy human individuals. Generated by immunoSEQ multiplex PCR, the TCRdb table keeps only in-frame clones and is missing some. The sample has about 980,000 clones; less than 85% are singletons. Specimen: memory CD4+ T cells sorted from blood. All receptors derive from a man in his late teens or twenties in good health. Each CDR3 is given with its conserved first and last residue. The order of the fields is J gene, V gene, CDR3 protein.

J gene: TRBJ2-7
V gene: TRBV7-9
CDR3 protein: CASSLGVASVAYEQYF

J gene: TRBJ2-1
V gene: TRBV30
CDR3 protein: CAWSVRRGAGNEQFF

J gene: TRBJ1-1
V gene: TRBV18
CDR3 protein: CASSPGGGRTEAFF

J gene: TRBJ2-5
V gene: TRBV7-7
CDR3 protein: CASSPQGAGQETQYF

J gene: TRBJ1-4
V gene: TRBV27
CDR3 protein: CASSVLRDLNEKLFF

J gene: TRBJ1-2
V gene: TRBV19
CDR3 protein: CASSTGQGANYGYTF

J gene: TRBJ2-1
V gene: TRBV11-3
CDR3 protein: CASSSLREAGEQFF

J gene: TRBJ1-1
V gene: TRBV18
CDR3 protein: CASSPTSTGPNTEAFF

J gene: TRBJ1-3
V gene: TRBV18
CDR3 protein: CASSYGQLSGNTIYF

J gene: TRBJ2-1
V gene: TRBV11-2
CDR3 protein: CASSWTGTLSKFF